This T cell receptor (beta chain) was recorded in a study of identical twins. Study-level points and caveats: Conclusions were drawn cross-sectionally by statistical analysis, without following the same donors. Low generation-probability sequences were in excess among twin-shared out-of-frame alpha sequences.

Only a few counts were recorded for this clonotype. Its antigen is as yet unknown. Per the germline V gene, CDR1 is MGHRA and CDR2 is YSYEKL. This CDR3 is built from 17 residues. Losses at the gene ends were 6 bases for V and 4 bases for J; bases not matched to a gene: 10. TCRdb recomputed calls from the 5' RACE reads with MiXCR, one row per CDR3 protein. The data contain about 900,000 distinct CDR3 sequences, 10% to 15% of them singletons. The same sample was also studied in work on yellow fever vaccine responses in identical twins.

This TCR came from a woman aged 18-29 years in good health. The chain uses TRBV4-1 and TRBJ2-5, with TRBD2 matching over 14 bases. Source material: PBMCs. The CDR3 region is CASRPRTSGGLGETQYF. The CDR3 nucleotides read TGCGCCAGCAGACCAAGGACTAGCGGGGGGTTAGGAGAGACCCAGTACTTC.